What follows are 7 T cell receptor beta chains derived from one specimen sequenced in a study of CD8 T cells in Susac syndrome. Random hexamers were used to reverse transcribe roughly 0.5 to 1 ug of RNA. MiXCR, run by TCRdb on the immunoSEQ multiplex PCR reads, gives a single entry per CDR3 protein. In the table there are a few hundred thousand distinct CDR3 sequences, 95% of which are singletons. The sample comprised CD4+ T cells from PBMCs. All receptors derive from a human donor with multiple sclerosis.

This chain joins TRBV30 and TRBJ1-5, with TRBD1 matching over 7 bases. With 3 bases clipped from V and 1 base from J, the junction kept 6 bases outside the gene matches. In germline, CDR1 is GTSNPN, CDR2 SVGIG (reference sequence). The CDR3 contains 15 residues. CDR3 residues: CAWSRGGKSNQPQHF. The DNA of the CDR3 is TGTGCCTGGAGCAGGGGGGGAAAGAGCAATCAGCCCCAGCATTTT.

The genes are TRBV30 and TRBJ2-7; 8 nucleotides agree with TRBD1. Germline CDR1 and CDR2: GTSNPN and SVGIG (reference sequence). CDR3 length: 13 residues. The V segment lost 0 bases and the J segment 7 bases; nucleotides outside the gene matches: 5. The CDR3 here is CAWSVPRGLEQYF. In DNA, the CDR3 is TGTGCCTGGAGTGTACCCAGGGGGCTTGAGCAGTACTTC. The full variable domain, completed using reference TRBV30 and TRBJ2-7, is SQTIHQWPATLVQPVGSPLSLECTVEGTSNPNLYWYRQAAGRGLQLLFYSVGIGQISSEVPQNLSASRPQDRQFILSSKKLLLSDSGFYLCAWSVPRGLEQYFGPGTRLTVT.

This sequence joins TRBV20-1 and TRBJ1-2, with unresolved D. CDR1 is DFQATT and CDR2 is SNEGSKA in the germline V gene (reference sequence). The CDR3 contains 13 residues. The CDR3 nucleotides read TGCATGGGCTGGGATCCACCGGGGTATGGCTACACCTTC. Translation gives CMGWDPPGYGYTF.

This chain uses TRBV2 with TRBJ2-5; D possibly corresponds to TRBD2 (6 bases). Germline V gene lookup returns CDR1 SNHLY and CDR2 FYNNEI. Trimming cost V 4 bases and J 4 bases, with 16 bases left between them. CDR3 length: 15 residues. CDR3 DNA: TGTGCCAGCAGTGGGGACTGGGTGGATGGAGAGACCCAGTACTTC. Amino acid sequence: CASSGDWVDGETQYF.

The chain couples TRBV28 to TRBJ2-7, with TRBD1 matching over 12 bases. Germline V gene data show CDR1 as MDHEN and CDR2 as SYDVKM. This CDR3 spans 14 amino acids. The V gene end was trimmed by 5 bases and the J gene end by 9 bases; junction bases not matched to a gene: 8. The CDR3 is CASSGWDRGRRQYF. The CDR3 nucleotides are TGTGCCAGCAGTGGGTGGGACAGGGGGCGCAGGCAGTACTTC.

A single count supports this clonotype. The rearrangement uses TRBV27 and TRBJ2-1; TRBD1 matches 7 bases. The CDR3 has 14 residues. The trim removed 2 bases at V and 4 bases at J, leaving 2 bases unmatched. Germline CDR1 and CDR2: MNHEY and SMNVEV (reference sequence). This CDR3 reads CASSLRGLYNEQFF. The CDR3 DNA sequence: TGTGCCAGCAGTTTAAGGGGGCTATACAATGAGCAGTTCTTC.

This clonotype is a singleton in its sample. This chain connects TRBV9 to TRBJ2-1; D tentatively reads TRBD1 or TRBD2 (5 bases each). The CDR3 loop spans 15 amino acids. Germline V gene lookup returns CDR1 SGDLS and CDR2 YYNGEE. Deletions cut 4 bases from V and 9 bases from J, with 20 bases between. CDR3 protein: CASSPPFAGRVEQFF. The CDR3 DNA is TGTGCCAGCAGCCCCCCTTTCGCAGGGCGGGTTGAGCAGTTCTTC.